Following are 32 T cell receptor beta chains from one sample sequenced in a study of blood T cell repertoires in COVID-19 (dated by TCRdb to about 2020). The library was produced with the immunoSEQ multiplex PCR assay. What TCRdb holds here is the immuneACCESS table cut down to in-frame rearrangements. Part of the clones is not present; checked against another copy, under half of the missing clones reflect an unresolved V gene, and the others are unexplained. Recorded for this sample are about 220,000 clones; around 80% of them occurred a single time. The ten largest make up 7.2% of the sample. Specimen: peripheral blood. The source is a woman in her 70s with acute or convalescent COVID-19.

The gene calls are TRBV6-5 and TRBJ2-2; tentative D call: TRBD1 (6 bases). Germline CDR1 is MNHEY and CDR2 is SVGAGI. The CDR3 totals 14 residues. The V gene lost 9 bases and the J gene lost 4 bases, with 15 bases spanning the gap. Here the CDR3 reads CASTWGHSTGELFF. DNA of the CDR3: TGTGCCAGTACGTGGGGACACTCCACCGGGGAGCTGTTTTTT.

The V gene is TRBV5-1, the J gene TRBJ1-1, with TRBD1 matching over 9 bases. Per germline, CDR1 SGHRS and CDR2 YFSETQ. V shed 4 bases, J shed 11 bases, and the junction held 15 bases outside the gene matches. There are 15 residues in the CDR3. In DNA form, the CDR3 reads TGCGCCAGCAGCCTCACAGGGGGCGAACCCGTATTGGCTTTCTTT. Translating gives CASSLTGGEPVLAFF.

The chain is built from TRBV29-1 and TRBJ2-3, with TRBD2 matching 11 bases. This CDR3 has 17 residues. V shed 6 bases, J shed 0 bases, and the junction held 11 bases outside the gene matches. Germline V gene data show CDR1 as SQVTM and CDR2 as ANQGSEA. CDR3 nucleotide sequence: TGCAGCGTGCAGGGGCTAGCGGGGGGCCGTAGCACAGATACGCAGTATTTT. Encoded protein: CSVQGLAGGRSTDTQYF.

There are a few counts of this clone. This chain connects TRBV7-2 to TRBJ2-1; TRBD2 matches 10 bases. Germline values: CDR1 SGHTA, CDR2 FQGNSA. This CDR3 has 15 residues. Trimming at V came to 5 bases and at J to 6 bases, leaving 7 bases not matched to a gene. CDR3 sequence reads: CASSRSGGIRNEQFF. CDR3 nucleotide sequence: TGTGCCAGCAGCCGTAGCGGGGGGATTCGCAATGAGCAGTTCTTC.

CDR3 residues: CASSYPLGGGTDTQYF. The CDR3 DNA sequence: TGTGCCAGCAGTTATCCCCTGGGAGGGGGCACAGATACGCAGTATTTT. The chain couples TRBV6-2 or TRBV6-3 to TRBJ2-3; TRBD2 matches 7 bases. Germline V CDR1 and CDR2: MNHEY, SVGEGT. V shed 3 bases, J shed 1 base, and the junction held 7 bases outside the gene matches. This CDR3 is 16 amino acids long.

The rearrangement links TRBV5-4 to TRBJ2-5; TRBD2 aligns across 16 bases. Germline trimming cut 4 bases from V and 4 bases from J; bases unmatched to any gene: 7. This CDR3 is 17 amino acids long. From germline, CDR1 is SGHNT and CDR2 YYREEE (reference sequence). In DNA form, the CDR3 reads TGTGCCAGCAGCGCCGGCGGGACTAGCGGGGGGGCAGAGACCCAGTACTTC. It translates to CASSAGGTSGGAETQYF.

The chain uses TRBV10-3 and TRBJ2-1; possible D gene TRBD1, 6 bases. V was trimmed by 8 bases and J by 4 bases, leaving 12 bases between them. This CDR3 comprises 13 residues. Per germline, CDR1 ENHRY and CDR2 SYGVKD. CDR3 residues: CAISNRDYNEQFF. The CDR3 coding sequence is TGTGCCATCTCGAACAGGGATTACAATGAGCAGTTCTTC.

This rearrangement joins TRBV18 to TRBJ2-5; 9 bases are shared with TRBD1. Trimming took 1 base from V and 4 from J; bases not matched to a gene: 4. CDR3 length: 15 amino acids. Germline V gene lookup returns CDR1 KGHSH and CDR2 LQKENI. The CDR3 region is CASSPLQGAAETQYF. In DNA, the CDR3 is TGTGCCAGCTCACCACTACAGGGGGCTGCAGAGACCCAGTACTTC.

The chain carries TRBV19 and TRBJ2-1, with 9 positions matching TRBD1. Trimming took 3 bases from V and 4 from J; bases not matched to a gene: 4. The CDR3 runs to 15 residues. The V gene's germline CDR1 is LNHDA and CDR2 SQIVND (reference sequence). CDR3 loop: CASSISGTGYNEQFF. The CDR3 nucleotides read TGTGCCAGTAGTATTTCCGGGACAGGGTACAATGAGCAGTTCTTC.

This clone came up many times. This chain uses TRBV11-2 with TRBJ2-7; D possibly corresponds to TRBD1 (5 bases). CDR1 SGHAT and CDR2 FQNNGV come from the germline V gene. Trimming took 1 base from V and 3 from J, leaving 7 bases between them. The CDR3 loop spans 13 amino acids. In nucleotides, the CDR3 is TGTGCCAGCAGCTTAGTACAGGTCTACGAGCAGTACTTC. Its protein product is CASSLVQVYEQYF.

This chain uses TRBV3-1 (or the pseudogene TRBV3-2) with TRBJ1-6; no firm D call. Germline V gene sequence: CDR1 LGHDT, CDR2 YNNKEL (reference sequence). V was clipped by 1 base and J by 1 base, with 8 bases between them. CDR3 size: 16 residues. CDR3 protein: CASSQVIQSYNSPLHF. As DNA, the CDR3 is TGTGCCAGCAGCCAAGTTATACAGTCCTATAATTCACCCCTCCACTTT.

The chain carries TRBV7-2 and TRBJ2-5; 8 nucleotides line up with TRBD2. The germline CDR1 and CDR2 sequences are SGHTA and FQGNSA. The CDR3 has 14 residues. V lost 5 bases and J lost 5; bases outside the gene matches: 7. The DNA for the CDR3 is TGTGCCAGCAGCCACGGACTAGCAGGGGAGACCCAGTACTTC. Translation: CASSHGLAGETQYF.

The V gene is TRBV5-1, the J gene TRBJ2-5; 7 nucleotides agree with TRBD1. V lost 3 bases, J lost 2 bases, and 4 bases stayed unmatched. CDR3 length equals 14 residues. From germline, CDR1 is SGHRS and CDR2 YFSETQ. CDR3 sequence (DNA): TGCGCCAGCAGCTCGGGACAGCCGCAAGAGACCCAGTACTTC. Amino acids: CASSSGQPQETQYF.

J is TRBJ2-3 and V is TRBV6-4; 13 nucleotides line up with TRBD2. The trim removed 4 bases at V and 8 bases at J, leaving 9 bases unmatched. Germline V gene data show CDR1 as MRHNA and CDR2 as SNTAGT. This CDR3 is built from 16 residues. CDR3 protein: CASSGTSGGPQGTQYF. CDR3 nucleotide sequence: TGTGCCAGCAGTGGGACTAGCGGGGGCCCGCAGGGTACGCAGTATTTT.

This clone was seen ten or more times. CDR3 sequence: CSVEGGLTGNDGYTF. The CDR3 nucleotides are TGCAGCGTTGAGGGAGGTCTAACAGGAAACGATGGCTACACCTTC. The genes are TRBV29-1 and TRBJ1-2; a possible D gene is TRBD1 (5 bases). This CDR3 spans 15 amino acids. Per germline, CDR1 SQVTM and CDR2 ANQGSEA. V lost 3 bases, J lost 6 bases, and 20 bases lay in between.

This sequence joins TRBV7-8 and TRBJ2-3; D is perhaps TRBD1 (6 bases). Germline CDR1 is SGHVS and CDR2 is FQNEAQ. V gave up 0 bases and J gave up 3 bases, with 10 bases separating them. This CDR3 spans 15 amino acids. The CDR3 coding sequence is TGTGCCAGCAGCTTAGCGTTAGGGGGTACAGATACGCAGTATTTT. Its protein product is CASSLALGGTDTQYF.

CDR3: CASSLGASGETQYF. CDR3 nucleotides: TGTGCCAGCAGCTTAGGCGCTAGCGGAGAGACCCAGTACTTC. The chain carries TRBV11-2 and TRBJ2-5, with 7 bases fitting TRBD2. The CDR3 is 14 amino acids. Germline V gene lookup returns CDR1 SGHAT and CDR2 FQNNGV. Unmatched junction bases numbered 3, after V lost 1 base and J lost 4 bases. Full variable domain (outside the CDR3, taken from reference TRBV11-2 and TRBJ2-5): EAGVAQSPRYKIIEKRQSVAFWCNPISGHATLYWYQQILGQGPKLLIQFQNNGVVDDSQLPKDRFSAERLKGVDSTLKIQPAKLEDSAVYLCASSLGASGETQYFGPGTRLLVL.

This clone turned up a few times. This chain joins TRBV25-1 and TRBJ2-7, with 8 bases lining up with TRBD1. Germline CDR1 and CDR2: MGHDK and SYGVNS. V was clipped by 3 bases and J by 6 bases; unmatched bases: 13. The CDR3 has 16 residues. The DNA of the CDR3 is TGTGCCAGCAGTGAGGACGGCCGGACAGGGTCTAGCGAGCAGTACTTC. This sequence encodes CASSEDGRTGSSEQYF.

The chain is built from TRBV2 and TRBJ1-5, with a weak D call TRBD1 (5 bases). Germline-derived CDR1 and CDR2 are SNHLY and FYNNEI. The V and J ends lost 4 bases and 0 bases respectively, with 7 bases between them. The CDR3 consists of 14 residues. The CDR3 nucleotides read TGTGCCAGCAGTGGGACACGTAGCAATCAGCCCCAGCATTTT. Translation gives CASSGTRSNQPQHF.

The chain uses TRBV29-1 and TRBJ2-7; D possibly corresponds to TRBD1 (6 bases). Germline values: CDR1 SQVTM, CDR2 ANQGSEA. The CDR3 is made up of 13 amino acids. V was trimmed by 7 bases and J by 7 bases, leaving 20 bases between them. CDR3 residues: CSASRAGVGEQYF. CDR3 coding DNA: TGCAGCGCTTCTCGGGCAGGGGTGGGTGAGCAGTACTTC.

V gene TRBV7-2 combines with J gene TRBJ2-7, with a tentative D call TRBD2 (5 bases). The germline V and J ends were trimmed by 3 bases and 5 bases, with 8 bases remaining between them. This CDR3 is 12 amino acids long. Germline loops: CDR1 SGHTA, CDR2 FQGNSA. CDR3 coding DNA: TGTGCCAGCAGCTTGATCGGGGACGAGCAGTACTTC. Residues: CASSLIGDEQYF.

CDR3 region: CAISKQGGSSDTQYF. CDR3 DNA sequence: TGTGCCATCAGTAAACAGGGGGGTAGTTCAGATACGCAGTATTTT. The chain carries TRBV10-3 and TRBJ2-3; TRBD1 matches 8 bases. This CDR3 has 15 residues. Germline CDR1 reads ENHRY; CDR2 reads SYGVKD. V shed 5 bases and J 4 bases; nucleotides not matched to a gene: 8.

The gene calls are TRBV11-2 and TRBJ2-4; 8 nucleotides align to TRBD1. Looked up from germline, CDR1 is SGHAT and CDR2 is FQNNGV. With 5 bases clipped from V and 10 bases from J, the junction kept 16 bases outside the gene matches. The CDR3 runs 16 residues. In DNA form, the CDR3 reads TGTGCCAGCAGCCAACTGAGGATCGGACAGGGTGGTATTCAGTACTTC. Translated, it gives CASSQLRIGQGGIQYF.

V and J are TRBV6-1 and TRBJ1-3; no firm D call. Trimming shortened V by 3 bases and J by 0 bases, and 12 bases separated the two germline ends. Germline CDR1 MNHNS, CDR2 SASEGT. This CDR3 comprises 16 residues. CDR3 in amino acids: CASSDNSLSSGNTIYF. The CDR3 DNA is TGTGCCAGCAGTGATAACTCTTTAAGCTCTGGAAACACCATATATTTT.

The rearrangement joins TRBV5-5 to TRBJ2-3; possible D gene TRBD1, 5 bases. The germline V gene encodes CDR1 SGHKS and CDR2 YYEKEE (reference sequence). The V end lost 4 bases, the J end lost 6 bases, and 12 bases lay between the germline ends. This CDR3 is 13 amino acids long. CDR3 protein: CASSARGLDTQYF. CDR3 nucleotides: TGTGCCAGCAGCGCTAGGGGTTTGGATACGCAGTATTTT.

Worth noting for this clone: Compared with germline, one end of the junction differs, possibly owing to a read error. This sequence joins TRBV3-1 (or the pseudogene TRBV3-2) and TRBJ1-5; possible D gene TRBD1, 5 bases. The CDR3 totals 15 residues. Germline CDR1 reads LGHDT; CDR2 reads YNNKEL (reference sequence). The CDR3 loop is CARSPGGGGNQPQHF. CDR3 in DNA: TGTGCCCGCAGCCCGGGCGGGGGGGGGAATCAGCCCCAGCATTTT.

The chain is built from TRBV3-1 (or the pseudogene TRBV3-2) and TRBJ1-2; TRBD1 aligns across 7 bases. CDR3 length: 15 residues. The V gene's germline CDR1 is LGHDT and CDR2 YNNKEL (reference sequence). The J segment lost 1 base and the V segment lost 3 bases, leaving 5 bases of the junction unmatched. The CDR3 reads CASSHRQGVNYGYTF. CDR3 bases: TGTGCCAGCAGCCACAGACAGGGCGTTAACTATGGCTACACCTTC.

The rearrangement links TRBV6-1 to TRBJ2-3; TRBD1 aligns across 11 bases. V trimming: 2 bases; J trimming: 5 bases; junction bases outside the gene matches: 6. Germline assignment: CDR1 MNHNS and CDR2 SASEGT. The CDR3 runs 16 residues. Here the CDR3 reads CASSELGQGVRDTQYF. In DNA, the CDR3 is TGTGCCAGCAGTGAACTGGGACAGGGGGTGAGAGATACGCAGTATTTT.

This clone was detected once. The chain recombines TRBV24-1 with TRBJ2-3, with D possibly matching TRBD2 (6 bases). V dropped 10 bases and J dropped 2 bases, with 12 bases sitting between them. This CDR3 has 13 residues. Germline loops: CDR1 KGHDR, CDR2 SFDVKD. This CDR3 reads CATRAGHTDTQYF. The CDR3 DNA is TGTGCCACTAGGGCGGGGCACACAGATACGCAGTATTTT.

J is TRBJ2-3 and V is TRBV29-1, with 9 bases lining up with TRBD2. The V gene end was trimmed by 1 base and the J gene end by 3 bases; junction bases not matched to a gene: 2. This CDR3 spans 14 amino acids. Germline CDR1 SQVTM, CDR2 ANQGSEA. In DNA, the CDR3 is TGCAGCGTTGAAGTGCGGGGGGGGACAGATACGCAGTATTTT. Translation gives CSVEVRGGTDTQYF.

This chain links TRBV18 with TRBJ2-5; 9 positions match TRBD1. This CDR3 has 15 amino acids. Germline CDR1 is KGHSH and CDR2 is LQKENI. The trim removed 0 bases at V and 4 bases at J, leaving 3 bases unmatched. The chain's CDR3 is CASSPPQGAIETQYF. CDR3 DNA sequence: TGTGCCAGCTCACCACCACAGGGGGCGATAGAGACCCAGTACTTC.

The V and J genes are TRBV5-1 and TRBJ2-3; a weak D match, TRBD1 (5 bases). V lost 0 bases, J lost 0 bases, and 5 bases lay in between. This CDR3 comprises 14 residues. The germline gives CDR1 SGHRS, CDR2 YFSETQ. CDR3 bases: TGCGCCAGCAGCTTGGGGGGCAGCACAGATACGCAGTATTTT. Encoded protein: CASSLGGSTDTQYF.